Below, 18 T cell receptor beta chains from the same sample are listed, as sequenced in a study of neoadjuvant nivolumab and ipilimumab in lung cancer. Clones were sequenced by immunoSEQ multiplex PCR, and TCRdb holds only the in-frame ones, with some missing. Here the sample spans roughly 8,700 clones, roughly 80% being singletons. This material consisted of tumor tissue, taken after neoadjuvant nivolumab, alone or with ipilimumab, at or shortly before surgery. The receptors come from an adult with non-small cell lung cancer.

The chain carries TRBV14 and TRBJ1-2; D not resolved. The CDR3 contains 14 residues. CDR1 is SGHDN and CDR2 is FVKESK in the germline V gene. V lost 2 bases, J lost 0 bases, and 7 bases lay in between. The CDR3: CASSQIGTNYGYTF. CDR3 nucleotides: TGTGCCAGCAGCCAAATTGGAACTAACTATGGCTACACCTTC.

This chain connects TRBV5-5 to TRBJ1-1; a possible D gene is TRBD1 (6 bases). CDR3 length: 14 residues. V was trimmed by 0 bases and J by 10 bases, leaving 16 bases between them. Germline V gives CDR1 SGHKS, CDR2 YYEKEE (reference sequence). CDR3 residues: CASSLVRGSGVAFF. In DNA form, the CDR3 reads TGTGCCAGCAGCTTGGTCAGGGGCTCTGGTGTAGCTTTCTTT.

The V call is TRBV2, the J call TRBJ1-1; D unresolved. CDR3 length: 14 residues. V shed 1 base and J shed 9 bases, with 15 bases lying between them. Germline V lookup: CDR1 SNHLY, CDR2 FYNNEI. The CDR3 nucleotides read TGTGCCAGCAGTGAAGACTTTGGCAGCCGGAAAGCTTTCTTT. Translated, it gives CASSEDFGSRKAFF.

This clone was seen once. This chain joins TRBV7-9 and TRBJ2-3, with D perhaps TRBD1 or TRBD2 (5 bases each). The CDR3 consists of 15 residues. V lost 6 bases and J lost 2, with 15 bases in between. Per germline, CDR1 SEHNR and CDR2 FQNEAQ (reference sequence). The CDR3 spells CASRPRGGPTDTQYF. DNA of the CDR3: TGTGCCAGCAGACCCCGGGGCGGACCCACAGATACGCAGTATTTT.

This clone was detected once. The chain employs TRBV28 and TRBJ2-7; 7 bases are a match to TRBD1. The CDR3 is 14 amino acids. Per germline, CDR1 MDHEN and CDR2 SYDVKM. J was trimmed by 0 bases and V by 3 bases; bases with no gene match: 2. CDR3 nucleotides: TGTGCCAGCAGTTTTTACAGGGGCTCCTACGAGCAGTACTTC. Translated, it gives CASSFYRGSYEQYF.

This chain uses TRBV30 with TRBJ2-3; D might be TRBD1 (5 bases). Germline values: CDR1 GTSNPN, CDR2 SVGIG (reference sequence). V gave up 1 base and J gave up 5 bases, with 16 bases separating them. This CDR3 spans 15 amino acids. The CDR3 reads CAWSGMGPLRDTQYF. CDR3 DNA sequence: TGTGCCTGGAGTGGCATGGGGCCCCTTAGAGATACGCAGTATTTT.

This clone was seen a handful of times. DNA of the CDR3: TGCGCCAGCAGTGACGGGACTAGCACAGATACGCAGTATTTT. Translating gives CASSDGTSTDTQYF. The V call is TRBV10-1, the J call TRBJ2-3; D might be TRBD2 (6 bases). With 3 bases removed from V and 0 bases from J, the gap between germline ends came to 7 bases. The CDR3 contains 14 residues. Germline V lookup: CDR1 WNHNN, CDR2 SYGVQD (reference sequence).

The chain employs TRBV5-5 and TRBJ1-3, with D perhaps TRBD1 (5 bases). CDR3 length: 15 residues. The germline gives CDR1 SGHKS, CDR2 YYEKEE (reference sequence). V lost 0 bases and J lost 4, with 11 bases in between. The CDR3 spells CASSLADRTGNTIYF. The DNA of the CDR3 is TGTGCCAGCAGCTTGGCCGACAGAACAGGAAACACCATATATTTT.

V and J are TRBV29-1 and TRBJ2-6; 7 nucleotides agree with TRBD1. V gave up 2 bases and J gave up 0 bases; unmatched junction bases: 7. Germline V gene data show CDR1 as SQVTM and CDR2 as ANQGSEA. The CDR3 covers 17 residues. This CDR3 is CSVEWQGESSGANVLTF. In DNA form, the CDR3 reads TGCAGCGTTGAATGGCAGGGGGAATCCTCTGGGGCCAACGTCCTGACTTTC.

This clone was seen just once. The chain employs TRBV9 and TRBJ2-5, with 8 nucleotides matching TRBD2. Trimming took 0 bases from V and 4 from J; bases not matched to a gene: 11. The CDR3 contains 17 residues. Looked up from germline, CDR1 is SGDLS and CDR2 is YYNGEE. This chain's CDR3 is CASSVGGRAGVGETQYF. The CDR3 coding sequence is TGTGCCAGCAGCGTAGGCGGTAGAGCGGGAGTAGGAGAGACCCAGTACTTC. The full variable domain, with the rest looked up from reference TRBV9 and TRBJ2-5, is DSGVTQTPKHLITATGQRVTLRCSPRSGDLSVYWYQQSLDQGLQFLIQYYNGEERAKGNILERFSAQQFPDLHSELNLSSLELGDSALYFCASSVGGRAGVGETQYFGPGTRLLVL.

This clone was picked up one time. The rearrangement joins TRBV29-1 to TRBJ2-3; D not certain. V dropped 6 bases and J dropped 0 bases, with 22 bases sitting between them. Germline CDR1 SQVTM, CDR2 ANQGSEA. The CDR3 sequence is 17 residues long. The CDR3 protein is CSVPLWMAATSTDTQYF. The CDR3, as DNA: TGCAGCGTCCCCCTGTGGATGGCAGCGACTAGCACAGATACGCAGTATTTT.

The chain uses TRBV2 and TRBJ2-7; 9 bases match TRBD2. This CDR3 has 15 residues. V lost 8 bases, J lost 3 bases, and 11 bases stayed unmatched. The V gene's germline CDR1 is SNHLY and CDR2 FYNNEI. As DNA, the CDR3 is TGTGCCAGCGGCATTAGCGGGAGAGGGCTCTACGAGCAGTACTTC. Translation: CASGISGRGLYEQYF.

The rearrangement uses TRBV10-1 and TRBJ2-7; D is undetermined. Trimming left V 4 bases short and J 5 bases short, with 6 bases between. The CDR3 runs to 11 residues. CDR1 is WNHNN, CDR2 SYGVQD, per germline (reference sequence). CDR3 DNA: TGCGCCAGCAGTGTGAACGACGAGCAGTACTTC. Its protein is CASSVNDEQYF.

This clone came up once. The chain joins TRBV30 to TRBJ1-4; D is unresolved. The V gene's germline CDR1 is GTSNPN and CDR2 SVGIG (reference sequence). This CDR3 region has 13 residues. The V and J ends lost 5 bases and 3 bases respectively, with 10 bases between them. CDR3 residues: CAWAGTSNEKLFF. The CDR3 DNA sequence: TGTGCCTGGGCGGGCACGTCTAATGAAAAACTGTTTTTT.

This clone was counted between two and nine times. This sequence joins TRBV7-9 and TRBJ2-1; 12 nucleotides agree with TRBD1. Per germline, CDR1 SEHNR and CDR2 FQNEAQ (reference sequence). V was clipped by 6 bases and J by 5 bases; unmatched bases: 8. The CDR3 runs 16 residues. The CDR3 nucleotides read TGTGCCAGCAGTTCACCGGGACAGGGGGCCCACAATGAGCAGTTCTTC. The encoded protein is CASSSPGQGAHNEQFF.

The rearrangement links TRBV4-2 to TRBJ2-3, with D possibly matching TRBD2 (6 bases). V was pared by 5 bases and J by 2 bases, with 17 bases between. The CDR3 spans 16 residues. Per germline, CDR1 LGHNA and CDR2 YNFKEQ. CDR3 DNA: TGTGCCAGCAGCTTACTGGCGGGGAGTTCCACAGATACGCAGTATTTT. Translated: CASSLLAGSSTDTQYF.

A single count supports this clone. CDR3 region: CASSLAGARSYEQFF. The CDR3 bases are TGTGCCAGCAGCTTAGCGGGGGCTAGAAGCTATGAGCAGTTCTTC. This chain uses TRBV7-2 with TRBJ2-1, with D possibly matching TRBD1 (6 bases). Germline V gene lookup returns CDR1 SGHTA and CDR2 FQGNSA. The V end lost 0 bases, the J end lost 8 bases, and 14 bases lay between the germline ends. This CDR3 spans 15 amino acids.

The rearrangement uses TRBV20-1 and TRBJ2-5; D gene uncertain. The germline V gene has CDR1 DFQATT and CDR2 SNEGSKA (reference sequence). This CDR3 spans 11 amino acids. V lost 6 bases to trimming and J lost 5 bases, with 10 bases between them. The CDR3 region is CSADSWETQYF. CDR3 bases: TGCAGTGCGGATAGCTGGGAGACCCAGTACTTC.